This T cell receptor beta chain was retrieved from a study of OX40 agonist ivuxolimab in advanced cancers. Study-level information: The treatment was a fully human IgG2 OX40 agonist, ivuxolimab. The study enrolled dose-escalation patients with hepatocellular carcinoma, melanoma, renal cell or head and neck cancer.

Assay used: immunoSEQ multiplex PCR; TCRdb lists only in-frame clones, some missing. The table lists roughly 86,000 clones, 80% to 95% of them singletons. Only one count was recorded for this clone. The same CDR3 is also encoded by other DNA sequences in this sample. Trimming left V 7 bases short and J 7 bases short, with 20 bases between. Germline CDR1 SGHTA, CDR2 FQGNSA. The CDR3 contains 15 residues. The genes are TRBV7-2 and TRBJ2-1; D unresolved. The TCR was taken from an adult with an advanced solid tumor such as melanoma, head and neck, liver or kidney cancer. This sample comprised CD4+ or CD8+ T cells sorted from blood, obtained in a trial of the OX40 agonist ivuxolimab. The CDR3 reads CASTILRSRVNEQFF. The CDR3 coding sequence is TGTGCCAGCACCATACTCCGTTCTAGGGTGAATGAGCAGTTCTTC.